This paragraph reports one TCR beta chain. What antigen it recognizes has not been identified. Nothing much larger sits one base from this clone, and base qualities are not available. Each collaborating institution followed its own protocols to collect whole blood in K2EDTA tubes. For TCRbeta analysis, collaborators shipped samples as frozen whole blood, isolated PBMCs, or DNA extracted from either of those sample types. TCRbeta CDR3 regions were amplified from genomic DNA using the immunoSEQ Assay, a bias-controlled multiplex PCR. The study's processing was this. Nucleated cell counts per sample were estimated from amplification of reference gene primers within the assay. Sequence reads were collapsed and filtered to measure the absolute abundance of every unique TCRbeta CDR3 rearrangement. For each sample, productive Simpson clonality was calculated as the square root of Simpson's diversity index across productive rearrangements. Imported from immuneACCESS, the table was reduced by TCRdb to in-frame sequences with V and J called. These copies leave out some clones; in studies compared against another copy, an unresolved V gene accounts for under half, and the cause of the remainder is not known. V and J calls and clone size are as listed in that table; D and trimming were resolved from the DNA. The table for this sample lists 95,000 to 150,000 clones; around 86% of them were counted only once. Almost 4.5% of the sample is taken by the ten largest.

Per the germline V gene, MNHEY is the CDR1 and SVGAGI is the CDR2. Trimming accounts for 2 bases at V and 7 bases at J, while the number of junction bases matched to no gene is 8. From the cysteine through the phenylalanine, the CDR3 covers 16 amino acids. The only DNA kept is the CDR3, 48 bases in frame from the first base. This sample stems from a study of blood T cell repertoires in COVID-19 (TCRdb year 2020). Background for the entire study: The collaborator samples originated in the United States, Italy and Spain and spanned the acute and convalescent phases of COVID-19. The sample metadata nearly always contained a de-identified subject ID, COVID-19 status, age in years and sex. Samples came from the ongoing ImmuneRACE study (first 160 participants) plus 1,254 subjects from 6 global collaborators. The prospective study material was composed of cDNA or gDNA derived from T cells, B-cell-depleted T cells, or PBMCs. Where available, HLA class I and class II types were obtained from metadata supplied by the sample provider rather than from assay-based typing. The repertoires were released in a freely available public database meant as a resource for research on the immune response to SARS-CoV-2. The dataset comprised deeply sampled blood TCRbeta repertoires from subjects exposed to, actively infected with, or recovered from COVID-19. Results and caveats for the whole study, not just this receptor: The amount of clinical and demographic metadata varied by source and participant and was provided uncurated.

The origin of this receptor is a man aged 40-55 years with acute or convalescent COVID-19. The sequence is built from TRBV6-5 and TRBJ2-1, with 10 junctional bases fitting TRBD2. Material for sequencing was peripheral blood. For the CDR3, the sequence is CASSYQASGSRNEQFF. The DNA sequence is given as TGTGCCAGCAGTTACCAGGCTAGCGGGAGTCGGAATGAGCAGTTCTTC.